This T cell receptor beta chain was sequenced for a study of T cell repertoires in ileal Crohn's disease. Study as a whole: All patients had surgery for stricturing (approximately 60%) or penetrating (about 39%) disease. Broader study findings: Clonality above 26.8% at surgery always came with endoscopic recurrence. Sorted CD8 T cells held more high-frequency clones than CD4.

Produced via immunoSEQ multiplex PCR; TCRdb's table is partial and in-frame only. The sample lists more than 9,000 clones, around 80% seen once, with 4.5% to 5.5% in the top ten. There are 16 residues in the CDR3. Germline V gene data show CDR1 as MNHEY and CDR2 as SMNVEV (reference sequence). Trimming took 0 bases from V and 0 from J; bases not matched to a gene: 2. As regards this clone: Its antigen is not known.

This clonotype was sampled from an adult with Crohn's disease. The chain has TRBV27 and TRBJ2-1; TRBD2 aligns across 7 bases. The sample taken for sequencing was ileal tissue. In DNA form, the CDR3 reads TGTGCCAGCAGTTTATCGGGGGGGAGCTCCTACAATGAGCAGTTCTTC. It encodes CASSLSGGSSYNEQFF.